What follows describes a single TCR beta chain. Its recognized antigen is unknown. The record has no base qualities; no much larger clone is one base away. Participants in the prospective study were aged roughly 18 to 100 years, lived in 24 United States geographic areas, and enrolled through a virtual design. In the prospective study, participants were assigned to cohorts based on the clinical history participants reported in a screening survey and a study questionnaire. In the prospective study, whole blood, serum and a nasopharyngeal or oropharyngeal swab were collected from each participant by mobile phlebotomists. Participants in the prospective study had the option to provide additional blood draws and questionnaires over a 2-month period. Prospective study blood samples were shipped either frozen or at room temperature before DNA extraction. TCRbeta CDR3 regions were amplified from genomic DNA by means of the immunoSEQ Assay, a bias-controlled multiplex PCR. The original methods were these. Nucleated cell counts per sample were estimated from amplification of reference gene primers within the assay. To quantify the absolute abundance of each unique TCRbeta CDR3 rearrangement, sequence reads were collapsed and filtered. For each sample, productive Simpson clonality was calculated as the square root of Simpson's diversity index over productive rearrangements. The table was pulled from immuneACCESS by TCRdb, which kept in-frame rearrangements only. Such tables lose some clones; where checked, under half of the loss comes from unresolved V genes, and the rest has no known cause. V and J calls plus clone size are reproduced from that table; the DNA served to infer D and trimming. This sample has about 270,000 clones in its table, and roughly 88% of those were observed once. In total, the top ten clones hold approximately 2.5% of the sample.

Based on the germline V gene, the CDR1 and CDR2 sequences are SGDLS and YYNGEE. Compared with germline, V lacks 0 bases and J lacks 4 bases; bases without a gene match: 3. There are 16 amino acids in the CDR3, from cysteine to phenylalanine inclusive. Solely the CDR3 DNA is kept, with 48 bases framed from the first base. The entry originates in a study of blood T cell repertoires in COVID-19 (dated by TCRdb to 2020 to 2022). Some background on the complete study: The collaborator samples originated in the United States, Italy and Spain and spanned the acute and convalescent phases of COVID-19. The prospective study material was composed of cDNA or gDNA derived from T cells, B-cell-depleted T cells, or PBMCs. Subjects who had been exposed to COVID-19, were actively infected with it, or had recovered from it provided the deeply sampled blood TCRbeta repertoires that made up the dataset. A freely available public database, intended as a resource for researchers studying the immune response to SARS-CoV-2, is where the repertoires were released. Samples came from the ongoing ImmuneRACE study (first 160 participants) plus 1,254 subjects from 6 global collaborators. A de-identified subject ID, COVID-19 status, age in years and sex were almost always included in the sample metadata. Where available, HLA class I and class II types were obtained from metadata supplied by the sample provider rather than from assay-based typing.

The full study reports these points: The quantity of clinical and demographic metadata differed by source and by participant and was supplied without curation.

The rearranged chain carries TRBV9 and TRBJ1-6, with 8 middle bases fitting TRBD1. Sequenced input: PBMCs or T cells enriched from blood (not recorded which). The TCR was taken from a woman in her 40s with acute COVID-19. The DNA sequence is given as TGTGCCAGCAGCGTAGAGGACAGGGCGTATAATTCACCCCTCCACTTT. Its translation reads: CASSVEDRAYNSPLHF.